This note documents a single T cell receptor beta chain sequence. The sample comes from a study of blood T cell repertoires in COVID-19. Study details: Acute and convalescent COVID-19 samples came from the United States, Italy and Spain. PBMCs, B-cell-depleted T cells, or T cells provided the cDNA or gDNA that made up the material.

Germline CDR1 and CDR2: SGHRS and YFSETQ. This CDR3 is built from 15 residues. V gave up 4 bases and J gave up 0 bases; unmatched junction bases: 7. Original data processing: Nucleated cell counts were estimated from reference gene primer amplification. Here immunoSEQ multiplex PCR was the method, and the copy in TCRdb shows in-frame clones only, minus some. V and J calls and clone size are given by that table; D and trimming were obtained from the DNA. The data contain under 250,000 clones, around nine tenths of them singletons. This study enrolled people aged 18 to 89 from around 26 US geographic areas.

The J gene is TRBJ2-7, the V gene TRBV5-1; 7 bases line up with TRBD1. The specimen was PBMCs or T cells enriched from blood (not recorded which). The receptor's source is a woman in her thirties with acute COVID-19. The CDR3: CASSRGQRFSYEQYF. CDR3 DNA sequence: TGCGCCAGCAGCCGGGGACAGAGATTCTCCTACGAGCAGTACTTC.